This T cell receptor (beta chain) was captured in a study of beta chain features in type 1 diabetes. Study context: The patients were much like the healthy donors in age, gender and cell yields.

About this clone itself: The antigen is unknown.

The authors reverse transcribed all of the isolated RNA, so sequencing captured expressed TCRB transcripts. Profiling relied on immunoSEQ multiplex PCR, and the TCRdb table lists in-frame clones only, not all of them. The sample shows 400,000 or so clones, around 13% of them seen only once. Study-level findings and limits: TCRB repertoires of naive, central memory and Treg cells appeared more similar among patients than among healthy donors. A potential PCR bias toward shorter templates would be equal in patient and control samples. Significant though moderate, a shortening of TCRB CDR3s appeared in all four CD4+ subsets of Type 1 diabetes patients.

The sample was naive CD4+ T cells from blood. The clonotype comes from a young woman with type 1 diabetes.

The CDR3 spells CASSFTEGLAKNEQFF. As DNA, the CDR3 is TGTGCCAGCAGTTTCACGGAGGGACTAGCGAAAAATGAGCAGTTCTTC. The chain has TRBV28 and TRBJ2-1, with 10 bases identical to TRBD2. Looked up from germline, CDR1 is MDHEN and CDR2 is SYDVKM. The CDR3 has 16 residues. Trimming removed 3 bases from V and 7 bases from J; junction bases left unmatched: 9.